Listed below are T cell receptor beta chains from one sample, sequenced in a study of vaccination and CD4 T cells after COVID-19. Antigen specificity for these receptors is unknown. TCRdb processed the PCR reads anew with MiXCR; each CDR3 protein has one entry. The sample carries 6,900 or so distinct CDR3 sequences, 50% to 55% recorded once. Sequenced: CD4+ T cells from blood, cultured in vitro. The receptors shown here come from a human donor in good health. Both conserved end residues are part of each CDR3. The order of the fields is V gene, clone size, D gene, J gene, CDR3 protein. A D gene is named only where the DNA matches it firmly. The listing skips clone size in some rows; elsewhere it reads once, few, many or a size class.

>TRBV2|few|-|TRBJ1-1
CASSKGILNTEAFF
>TRBV29-1|-|-|TRBJ2-3
CSASTGIDTQYF
>TRBV30|-|-|TRBJ1-2
CACTLDSPSGYTF
>TRBV6-1|-|-|TRBJ1-5
CASGPSVPQPQHF
>TRBV12-3/TRBV12-4|once|TRBD1|TRBJ1-2
CASSLGRRGGYGYTF
>TRBV7-2|-|TRBD1|TRBJ2-5
CASSLKGWPDRDRETQYF
>TRBV12-3/TRBV12-4|few|-|TRBJ1-4
CASSPGRGVEKLFF
>TRBV7-2|-|TRBD2|TRBJ2-2
CASSSSAGGTGELFF
>TRBV28|-|TRBD1|TRBJ1-2
CASSSTGPYGYTF
>TRBV6-2/TRBV6-3|-|-|TRBJ2-1
CASSFGGYNEQFF
>TRBV6-6|-|TRBD1|TRBJ2-7
CASSEPGQGDEQYF
>TRBV13|-|TRBD1|TRBJ2-7
CASRPPTGAYEQYF
>TRBV20-1|once|TRBD2|TRBJ2-3
CSAIPEEGASGSDDTQYF
>TRBV28|-|-|TRBJ1-2
CASRLQGTLNYGYTF
>TRBV7-2|-|TRBD1|TRBJ2-2
CASSLRQGRNTGELFF
>TRBV25-1|-|-|TRBJ1-1
CASLGHVGGTEAFF
>TRBV5-1|-|-|TRBJ2-2
CASSLGAYTGELFF
>TRBV30|-|TRBD1|TRBJ1-5
CAWSQGAEFNQPQHF
>TRBV5-6|-|-|TRBJ1-2
CASSHRHVVFLSNYGYTF
>TRBV7-2|-|-|TRBJ1-1
CASSSPLGLNTEAFF